This TCR beta chain comes out of a study of T cell responses to AZD1222 COVID-19 vaccine. Overall study results and limits: Repertoire collection took place solely once the T cell response had peaked. There were mostly white British donors and more females than males, and clonal diversity was possibly underestimated.

The CDR3 consists of 12 residues. Germline-derived CDR1 and CDR2 are WSHSY and SAAADI. V lost 8 bases, J lost 2 bases, and 3 bases stayed unmatched. About this clone itself: Its antigen is currently unknown.

Here immunoSEQ multiplex PCR was the method, and the copy in TCRdb shows in-frame clones only, minus some. The table records about 97,000 clones, 90% of them present only once. The material sequenced was peripheral blood, taken on day 0 of AZD1222 vaccination. V is TRBV10-2 and J is TRBJ2-7; 7 bases are shared with TRBD1. This clonotype was obtained from an adult in good health. The chain's CDR3 is CASVDRTYEQYF. The CDR3 DNA sequence: TGCGCCAGCGTGGACAGGACCTACGAGCAGTACTTC.